These T cell receptor beta chains were read from a single sample in a study of cytomegalovirus exposure and HLA in healthy donors. The protocol was immunoSEQ multiplex PCR, while the TCRdb copy is restricted to in-frame clones and leaves out a portion. The sample has approximately 150,000 clones; approximately 80% are singletons. The specimen sequenced was PBMCs. All receptors come from a woman aged 40 to 50 in good health and CMV-seronegative. CDR3s include the opening cysteine and the closing phenylalanine or tryptophan. D genes are given only for firm matches. The size of a clone is reported for some rows only, either as once, few or many, or as a class for expanded clones.

clone size: once; J gene: TRBJ2-3; V gene: TRBV6-5; D gene: -; CDR3 protein: CASSWTAADTQYF; CDR3 DNA: TGTGCCAGCAGTTGGACAGCTGCAGATACGCAGTATTTT
clone size: -; J gene: TRBJ1-5; V gene: TRBV30; D gene: -; CDR3 protein: CAWDHLGGNQPQHF; CDR3 DNA: TGTGCCTGGGACCACCTCGGGGGCAATCAGCCCCAGCATTTT
clone size: -; J gene: TRBJ1-2; V gene: TRBV28; D gene: -; CDR3 protein: CASSLAGDGYTF; CDR3 DNA: TGTGCCAGCAGTTTGGCAGGGGATGGCTACACCTTC
clone size: once; J gene: TRBJ2-1; V gene: TRBV7-9; D gene: TRBD2; CDR3 protein: CASSSRFGAGGSNEQFF; CDR3 DNA: TGTGCCAGCAGCTCTCGATTTGGGGCGGGAGGATCCAATGAGCAGTTCTTC
clone size: -; J gene: TRBJ1-3; V gene: TRBV7-9; D gene: -; CDR3 protein: CASSRTDGNTIYF; CDR3 DNA: TGTGCCAGCAGCCGGACAGACGGAAACACCATATATTTT
clone size: once; J gene: TRBJ1-1; V gene: TRBV10-3; D gene: -; CDR3 protein: CAISWTSMNTEAFF; CDR3 DNA: TGTGCCATCAGTTGGACATCTATGAACACTGAAGCTTTCTTT
clone size: -; J gene: TRBJ1-2; V gene: TRBV6-1; D gene: -; CDR3 protein: CASARDIWDYGYTF; CDR3 DNA: TGTGCCAGCGCGAGGGACATCTGGGACTATGGCTACACCTTC
clone size: -; J gene: TRBJ2-7; V gene: TRBV7-9; D gene: TRBD2; CDR3 protein: CASSFAHGLAGDYEQYF; CDR3 DNA: TGTGCCAGCAGCTTCGCTCACGGACTAGCGGGAGATTACGAGCAGTACTTC
clone size: -; J gene: TRBJ2-1; V gene: TRBV6-6; D gene: TRBD1; CDR3 protein: CASSSADRLIYNEQFF; CDR3 DNA: TGTGCCAGCAGTTCCGCGGACAGGTTGATCTACAATGAGCAGTTCTTC
clone size: -; J gene: TRBJ1-5; V gene: TRBV6-6; D gene: TRBD1; CDR3 protein: CASSQQGAGNQPQHF; CDR3 DNA: TGTGCCAGCAGCCAACAGGGGGCGGGCAATCAGCCCCAGCATTTT
clone size: -; J gene: TRBJ1-1; V gene: TRBV28; D gene: TRBD1; CDR3 protein: CASSTFPLTGTDKTEAFF; CDR3 DNA: TGTGCCAGCAGTACTTTTCCCCTAACCGGGACAGATAAGACTGAAGCTTTCTTT
clone size: once; J gene: TRBJ1-5; V gene: TRBV30; D gene: TRBD1; CDR3 protein: CAWSAGDRSNNQPQHF; CDR3 DNA: TGTGCCTGGAGTGCCGGGGACAGGAGCAACAATCAGCCCCAGCATTTT
clone size: -; J gene: TRBJ1-1; V gene: TRBV2; D gene: TRBD1; CDR3 protein: CASMDRALPAFF; CDR3 DNA: TGTGCCAGCATGGACAGGGCCCTCCCGGCTTTCTTT
clone size: -; J gene: TRBJ2-5; V gene: TRBV28; D gene: TRBD1; CDR3 protein: CASSTPRDRQETQYF; CDR3 DNA: TGTGCCAGCAGTACCCCACGGGACAGGCAAGAGACCCAGTACTTC
clone size: -; J gene: TRBJ2-1; V gene: TRBV7-2; D gene: -; CDR3 protein: CASSLGQGSQFF; CDR3 DNA: TGTGCCAGCAGCTTAGGGCAGGGGTCGCAGTTCTTC
clone size: -; J gene: TRBJ2-5; V gene: TRBV7-9; D gene: -; CDR3 protein: CASSLEGGGAWGQETQYF; CDR3 DNA: TGTGCCAGCAGCCTAGAAGGTGGGGGGGCCTGGGGGCAAGAGACCCAGTACTTC
clone size: -; J gene: TRBJ2-7; V gene: TRBV7-2; D gene: TRBD1; CDR3 protein: CASSSKGSQGVHYEQYF; CDR3 DNA: TGTGCCAGCAGCTCAAAGGGGAGCCAGGGGGTCCACTACGAGCAGTACTTC
clone size: -; J gene: TRBJ1-5; V gene: TRBV7-8; D gene: -; CDR3 protein: CASSQTRVYSNQPQHF; CDR3 DNA: TGTGCCAGCAGTCAAACCAGGGTATACAGCAATCAGCCCCAGCATTTT
clone size: -; J gene: TRBJ1-5; V gene: TRBV10-3; D gene: -; CDR3 protein: CAISESGSNQPQHF; CDR3 DNA: TGTGCCATCAGTGAGTCGGGCAGCAATCAGCCCCAGCATTTT
clone size: -; J gene: TRBJ2-3; V gene: TRBV28; D gene: TRBD2; CDR3 protein: CASSFSGRADTQYF; CDR3 DNA: TGTGCCAGCAGTTTCAGCGGGAGGGCAGATACGCAGTATTTT
clone size: -; J gene: TRBJ2-5; V gene: TRBV9; D gene: -; CDR3 protein: CASSSGLRETQYF; CDR3 DNA: TGTGCCAGCAGCTCCGGACTCCGGGAGACCCAGTACTTC
clone size: -; J gene: TRBJ1-1; V gene: TRBV27; D gene: TRBD1; CDR3 protein: CASSPWTGRGGTEAFF; CDR3 DNA: TGTGCCAGCAGTCCCTGGACAGGGAGAGGGGGCACTGAAGCTTTCTTT
clone size: -; J gene: TRBJ1-5; V gene: TRBV19; D gene: TRBD1; CDR3 protein: CASRTHGQGSNQPQHF; CDR3 DNA: TGTGCCAGTAGGACACATGGACAGGGGAGCAATCAGCCCCAGCATTTT
clone size: -; J gene: TRBJ1-2; V gene: TRBV9; D gene: -; CDR3 protein: CASSVGGGNYGYTF; CDR3 DNA: TGTGCCAGCAGCGTAGGCGGTGGGAACTATGGCTACACCTTC
clone size: -; J gene: TRBJ2-1; V gene: TRBV10-3; D gene: -; CDR3 protein: CAINSYYNEQFF; CDR3 DNA: TGTGCCATCAACAGCTACTACAATGAGCAGTTCTTC
clone size: -; J gene: TRBJ2-7; V gene: TRBV5-1; D gene: TRBD2; CDR3 protein: CASSLLAGPYEQYF; CDR3 DNA: TGCGCCAGCAGTTTACTAGCGGGCCCCTACGAGCAGTACTTC
clone size: -; J gene: TRBJ2-7; V gene: TRBV6-6; D gene: -; CDR3 protein: CATCRGRIYEQYF; CDR3 DNA: TGTGCCACATGTCGAGGGAGGATCTACGAGCAGTACTTC
clone size: once; J gene: TRBJ2-7; V gene: TRBV7-6; D gene: TRBD2; CDR3 protein: CASSPSHTASGSNRYEQYF; CDR3 DNA: TGTGCCAGCAGCCCCTCTCACACGGCTAGCGGGTCCAATAGGTACGAGCAGTACTTC
clone size: -; J gene: TRBJ2-3; V gene: TRBV9; D gene: -; CDR3 protein: CASSSRIADTQYF; CDR3 DNA: TGTGCCAGCAGCTCGAGAATCGCAGATACGCAGTATTTT
clone size: few; J gene: TRBJ2-7; V gene: TRBV27; D gene: -; CDR3 protein: CASSWVTAWGHEQYF; CDR3 DNA: TGTGCCAGCAGTTGGGTAACAGCTTGGGGCCACGAGCAGTACTTC
clone size: -; J gene: TRBJ2-2; V gene: TRBV4-3; D gene: TRBD2; CDR3 protein: CASSQDVGGVSGIFTGELFF; CDR3 DNA: TGCGCCAGCAGCCAAGACGTAGGGGGGGTTAGCGGGATCTTCACCGGGGAGCTGTTTTTT
clone size: -; J gene: TRBJ2-7; V gene: TRBV28; D gene: -; CDR3 protein: CASSLSPGVYEQYF; CDR3 DNA: TGTGCCAGCAGTTTATCGCCGGGAGTCTACGAGCAGTACTTC
clone size: -; J gene: TRBJ2-7; V gene: TRBV10-1; D gene: -; CDR3 protein: CASRRGRGHLSGNSYEQYF; CDR3 DNA: TGCGCCAGCAGAAGGGGGAGGGGACACTTAAGCGGGAACAGCTACGAGCAGTACTTC
clone size: -; J gene: TRBJ1-1; V gene: TRBV2; D gene: -; CDR3 protein: CASNQMGAGVAFF; CDR3 DNA: TGTGCCAGCAACCAAATGGGGGCAGGGGTTGCTTTCTTT
clone size: -; J gene: TRBJ2-3; V gene: TRBV19; D gene: TRBD2; CDR3 protein: CASSTPTSGRRTDTQYF; CDR3 DNA: TGTGCCAGTAGTACTCCTACTAGCGGGAGGCGCACAGATACGCAGTATTTT
clone size: -; J gene: TRBJ2-1; V gene: TRBV7-2; D gene: -; CDR3 protein: CASSLDIRGSYKDNEQFF; CDR3 DNA: TGTGCCAGCAGCTTAGATATCAGGGGAAGCTACAAAGACAATGAGCAGTTCTTC
clone size: -; J gene: TRBJ2-1; V gene: TRBV7-2; D gene: TRBD2; CDR3 protein: CASSLSREGYNEQFF; CDR3 DNA: TGTGCCAGCAGCTTAAGCCGGGAGGGGTACAATGAGCAGTTCTTC
clone size: -; J gene: TRBJ2-1; V gene: TRBV7-8; D gene: -; CDR3 protein: CASRRTRTEDNEQFF; CDR3 DNA: TGTGCCAGCAGACGAACTAGGACCGAGGACAATGAGCAGTTCTTC
clone size: -; J gene: TRBJ2-1; V gene: TRBV5-1; D gene: TRBD2; CDR3 protein: CASSLAGTSGRFNEQFF; CDR3 DNA: TGCGCCAGCAGCTTGGCCGGGACTAGCGGGAGGTTTAATGAGCAGTTCTTC
clone size: -; J gene: TRBJ2-7; V gene: TRBV29-1; D gene: -; CDR3 protein: CSVHRDFGGGEQYF; CDR3 DNA: TGCAGCGTCCACCGGGACTTTGGAGGCGGCGAGCAGTACTTC
clone size: once; J gene: TRBJ1-1; V gene: TRBV6-5; D gene: TRBD1; CDR3 protein: CASSQQGGTEAFF; CDR3 DNA: TGTGCCAGCAGTCAACAGGGGGGGACTGAAGCTTTCTTT
clone size: -; J gene: TRBJ2-1; V gene: TRBV7-8; D gene: -; CDR3 protein: CASSLGGRAYNEQFF; CDR3 DNA: TGTGCCAGCAGCCTAGGGGGGAGGGCATACAATGAGCAGTTCTTC
clone size: once; J gene: TRBJ2-3; V gene: TRBV6-6; D gene: TRBD2; CDR3 protein: CASSYLAGVPDTQYF; CDR3 DNA: TGTGCCAGCAGTTATTTAGCGGGAGTGCCAGATACGCAGTATTTT
clone size: -; J gene: TRBJ2-7; V gene: TRBV6-5; D gene: -; CDR3 protein: CASRRPGGTYEQYF; CDR3 DNA: TGTGCCAGCAGGCGCCCCGGCGGAACCTACGAGCAGTACTTC
clone size: -; J gene: TRBJ2-7; V gene: TRBV28; D gene: TRBD1; CDR3 protein: CASSFSGQGSHEQYF; CDR3 DNA: TGTGCCAGCAGTTTCTCGGGACAGGGGTCCCACGAGCAGTACTTC
clone size: -; J gene: TRBJ2-4; V gene: TRBV14; D gene: -; CDR3 protein: CVSSPNLGRGDIQYF; CDR3 DNA: TGTGTCAGCAGCCCCAACCTCGGCAGGGGTGACATTCAGTACTTC
clone size: -; J gene: TRBJ2-2; V gene: TRBV28; D gene: -; CDR3 protein: CASSSPHGGTGELFF; CDR3 DNA: TGTGCCAGCAGTTCCCCCCACGGGGGCACCGGGGAGCTGTTTTTT
clone size: -; J gene: TRBJ2-3; V gene: TRBV11-1; D gene: TRBD1; CDR3 protein: CASSTYRGHLDTQYF; CDR3 DNA: TGTGCCAGCAGCACATACAGGGGGCATTTGGATACGCAGTATTTT
clone size: -; J gene: TRBJ2-7; V gene: TRBV7-2; D gene: TRBD2; CDR3 protein: CASSTGLAGQAEQYF; CDR3 DNA: TGTGCCAGCAGCACAGGACTAGCGGGACAGGCTGAGCAGTACTTC
clone size: -; J gene: TRBJ2-7; V gene: TRBV6-1; D gene: TRBD2; CDR3 protein: CASSAALATYEQYF; CDR3 DNA: TGTGCCAGCAGTGCTGCACTAGCGACCTACGAGCAGTACTTC
clone size: once; J gene: TRBJ1-2; V gene: TRBV5-6; D gene: -; CDR3 protein: CASSLEVIPGSNGYTF; CDR3 DNA: TGTGCCAGCAGCTTGGAAGTAATCCCAGGGTCCAATGGCTACACCTTC
clone size: -; J gene: TRBJ2-1; V gene: TRBV7-9; D gene: -; CDR3 protein: CASSPIRLSAYNEQFF; CDR3 DNA: TGTGCCAGCAGCCCTATAAGACTATCGGCCTACAATGAGCAGTTCTTC
clone size: -; J gene: TRBJ2-7; V gene: TRBV23-1; D gene: -; CDR3 protein: CASSQFSQWPYEQYF; CDR3 DNA: TGCGCCAGCAGTCAATTTTCCCAGTGGCCCTACGAGCAGTACTTC
clone size: -; J gene: TRBJ1-2; V gene: TRBV7-2; D gene: TRBD1; CDR3 protein: CASSETGGIGNYGYTF; CDR3 DNA: TGTGCCAGCAGCGAAACAGGGGGCATTGGTAACTATGGCTACACCTTC
clone size: -; J gene: TRBJ2-3; V gene: TRBV27; D gene: -; CDR3 protein: CASSLGSIGLAIPVGTDTQYF; CDR3 DNA: TGTGCCAGCAGTTTAGGTTCTATCGGGCTAGCGATACCGGTGGGCACAGATACGCAGTATTTT
clone size: -; J gene: TRBJ2-3; V gene: TRBV5-6; D gene: TRBD2; CDR3 protein: CASSLGLAGFDTQYF; CDR3 DNA: TGTGCCAGCAGCTTGGGGCTAGCGGGATTTGATACGCAGTATTTT
clone size: -; J gene: TRBJ2-6; V gene: TRBV27; D gene: -; CDR3 protein: CASSSNRGGGYGANVLTF; CDR3 DNA: TGTGCCAGCAGTTCTAACAGGGGAGGAGGGTATGGGGCCAACGTCCTGACTTTC
clone size: few; J gene: TRBJ1-1; V gene: TRBV29-1; D gene: -; CDR3 protein: CSVEAGILNTEAFF; CDR3 DNA: TGCAGCGTTGAAGCTGGCATATTAAACACTGAAGCTTTCTTT